This T cell receptor beta chain was profiled in a study of T cells in localized non-small cell lung cancer. General study findings and limits: Elevated circulating T cell density in blood was associated with longer overall survival. Heterogeneity is still possible, as just one tumor region was sequenced. In adjacent lung appeared a median around 55 of the top 100 tumor clones. The study found T cell clonality highest in uninvolved adjacent lung, above tumor.

Details on this clone: No antigen is known for it.

Measured with immunoSEQ multiplex PCR; TCRdb has only the in-frame clones, and not every one. This sample has about 25,000 clones, with 90% to 95% found just once. Trimming pared 0 bases from V and 7 bases from J, leaving 14 bases between. This CDR3 is 14 amino acids long. Germline values: CDR1 SGHRS, CDR2 YFSETQ. The J gene is TRBJ2-7, the V gene TRBV5-1; D could derive from TRBD1 or TRBD2 (5 bases each). This clonotype was sampled from a woman aged 35 to 70 with stage I lung adenocarcinoma. This specimen was peripheral blood, taken before any cancer treatment. The DNA for the CDR3 is TGCGCCAGCAGCTTGGCAACCGGCGAGGGGGAGCAGTACTTC. It specifies CASSLATGEGEQYF.